This TCR beta chain originates from a study of blood T cell repertoires in COVID-19 (TCRdb year 2020). Looking at the study overall: Collaborator samples came from the United States, Italy and Spain and covered acute and convalescent phases of COVID-19. The material from the prospective study consisted of cDNA or gDNA derived from T cells, B-cell-depleted T cells, or PBMCs. The dataset comprised deeply sampled blood TCRbeta repertoires from subjects exposed to, actively infected with, or recovered from COVID-19. The repertoires were released in a freely available public database meant as a resource for research on the immune response to SARS-CoV-2. Samples were obtained from the ongoing ImmuneRACE study (first 160 participants) and from 1,254 subjects provided by 6 global collaborators. Sample metadata almost always included a de-identified subject ID, COVID-19 status, age in years and sex. Where available, HLA class I and class II types were obtained from metadata supplied by the sample provider rather than from assay-based typing. What the study reported, not specific to this receptor: How much clinical and demographic metadata was included differed by source and by participant, and the metadata was provided uncurated.

The immunoSEQ Assay, a bias-controlled multiplex PCR, was used to amplify TCRbeta CDR3 regions from genomic DNA. Turning to the authors' computational methods: The number of nucleated cells in each sample was estimated from the amplification of reference gene primers within the assay. To quantify the absolute abundance of each unique TCRbeta CDR3 rearrangement, sequence reads were collapsed and filtered. Productive Simpson clonality was computed per sample as the square root of Simpson's diversity index over productive rearrangements. Drawn from immuneACCESS, this table holds only the in-frame rearrangements with V and J called that TCRdb kept. Clones are partly lost; checked studies trace under half to an unresolved V gene and leave the rest unexplained. That table supplies the V and J calls and clone size; D and trimming were determined from the DNA. In all, the sample holds 200,000 to 300,000 clones, and roughly 90% of those were seen once. Around 1.8% of the sample is in the top ten clones.

Points on this clone: The antigen it recognizes is unknown. Base-call qualities are not available, and no considerably larger clone is one nucleotide away.

Looking up the germline V gene yields CDR1 SGHVS and CDR2 FNYEAQ. The CDR3 runs 15 residues from the cysteine to the phenylalanine. Kept here is only the CDR3 DNA, which spans 45 bases and is read in frame from base 1. V drops 1 base and J drops 2 bases, leaving 12 bases in between. Collaborating institutions collected whole blood in K2EDTA tubes following their own protocols. For TCRbeta analysis, collaborators shipped samples as frozen whole blood, isolated PBMCs, or DNA extracted from either of those sample types. The specimen sequenced was peripheral blood. This sequence was found in a man aged 30 to 39 with active or convalescent COVID-19. The chain is encoded by TRBV7-6 joined to TRBJ2-7; the D segment could be TRBD1, given 5 matching bases. The DNA is as follows: TGTGCCAGCAGCTTAGGACCAGACAGAACCTACGAGCAGTACTTC. This sequence encodes CASSLGPDRTYEQYF.